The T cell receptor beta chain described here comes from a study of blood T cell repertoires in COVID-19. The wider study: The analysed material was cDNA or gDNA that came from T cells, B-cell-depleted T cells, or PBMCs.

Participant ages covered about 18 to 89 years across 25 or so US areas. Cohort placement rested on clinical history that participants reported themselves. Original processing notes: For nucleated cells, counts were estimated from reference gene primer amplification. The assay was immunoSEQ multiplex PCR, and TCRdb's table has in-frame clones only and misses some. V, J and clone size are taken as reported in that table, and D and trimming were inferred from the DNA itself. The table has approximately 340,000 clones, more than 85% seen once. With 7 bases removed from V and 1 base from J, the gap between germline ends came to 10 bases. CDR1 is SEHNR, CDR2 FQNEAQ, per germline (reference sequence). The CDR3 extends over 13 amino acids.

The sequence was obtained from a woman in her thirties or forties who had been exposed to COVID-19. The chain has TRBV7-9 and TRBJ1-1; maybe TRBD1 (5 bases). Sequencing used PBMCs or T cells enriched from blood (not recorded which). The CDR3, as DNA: TGTGCCAGCAACCGGGGGAAGAACACTGAAGCTTTCTTT. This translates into CASNRGKNTEAFF.